This T cell receptor beta chain was found in a study of T cell responses to AZD1222 COVID-19 vaccine. Overall study results and limits: Among vaccine-associated CD4 TCRs, coverage spanned spike, with dominance at 160-218 and 743-854. When two AZD1222 doses had been given, Spike-specific TCR breadth and depth rose.

With regard to this clone: The antigen is unknown.

The protocol was immunoSEQ multiplex PCR, while the TCRdb copy is restricted to in-frame clones and leaves out a portion. The table shows 95,000 to 100,000 clones, with roughly 90% occurring only once. CDR1 is SGHTA and CDR2 is FQGNSA in the germline V gene. V was pared by 4 bases and J by 7 bases, with 9 bases of the junction left unmatched. The length of the CDR3 is 15 residues. The chain has TRBV7-2 and TRBJ1-5, with 8 positions matching TRBD1. This specimen was peripheral blood, taken 28 days after the second AZD1222 dose. The TCR sequence derives from an adult who received the AZD1222 COVID-19 vaccine. The CDR3 bases are TGTGCCAGCAGCTACCCCGACAGGGGAGGGCAGCCCCAGCATTTT. Translating gives CASSYPDRGGQPQHF.